These T cell receptor beta chains were read from a single sample in a study of shared clonotypes between healthy human individuals. Only in-frame clones appear in the TCRdb table, and some are missing; sequencing was by immunoSEQ multiplex PCR. The sample holds over 2,000,000 clones, around 95% seen once. The source material was naive CD8+ T cells from PBMCs. The receptor source for this set is a young man in good health. Some clones in this sample may be carry-over from other donors' samples. Both conserved end residues are part of each CDR3. The D gene is left open where the match is weak. Expanded clones are given a class, and other clones once, few, many or no size at all.

-,TRBJ2-7,TRBV19,TRBD2,CASASGRFYEQYF,TGTGCCAGCGCTAGCGGGAGGTTCTACGAGCAGTACTTC
once,TRBJ2-7,TRBV19,-,CASSPRGSSYEQYF,TGTGCCAGTAGTCCCCGAGGAAGCTCCTACGAGCAGTACTTC
once,TRBJ2-7,TRBV13,-,CASSLGRRPPSYEQYF,TGTGCCAGCAGCTTAGGGAGGCGCCCACCCTCCTACGAGCAGTACTTC
-,TRBJ2-7,TRBV7-9,-,CASSLVGPVYEQYF,TGTGCCAGCAGCTTAGTGGGACCAGTCTACGAGCAGTACTTC
once,TRBJ2-7,TRBV27,-,CASAPATGGYEQYF,TGTGCCAGCGCGCCGGCCACAGGTGGGTACGAGCAGTACTTC
once,TRBJ1-1,TRBV7-9,-,CASSSGQTEAFF,TGTGCCAGCAGCTCAGGGCAGACTGAAGCTTTCTTT
-,TRBJ1-2,TRBV19,-,CASSIKRAANYGYTF,TGTGCCAGTAGTATAAAGAGGGCAGCGAACTATGGCTACACCTTC
-,TRBJ1-2,TRBV29-1,-,CSVKPEDPGDYGYTF,TGCAGCGTTAAGCCGGAGGACCCTGGGGACTATGGCTACACCTTC
-,TRBJ2-2,TRBV9,TRBD2,CASSDGLAHRPNTGELFF,TGTGCCAGCAGCGACGGACTAGCACATCGGCCGAACACCGGGGAGCTGTTTTTT
-,TRBJ1-1,TRBV27,-,CASSYRDKNTEAFF,TGTGCCAGCAGTTATCGGGACAAGAACACTGAAGCTTTCTTT
-,TRBJ2-3,TRBV7-2,-,CASSFVPGPSTDTQYF,TGTGCCAGCAGCTTTGTTCCAGGACCTAGCACAGATACGCAGTATTTT
-,TRBJ2-5,TRBV15,TRBD1,CATSGGQGVMLTQYF,TGTGCCACCAGCGGGGGACAGGGGGTAATGTTGACCCAGTACTTC
once,TRBJ2-7,TRBV9,-,CASSGTDSYEQYF,TGTGCCAGCAGCGGGACAGACTCCTACGAGCAGTACTTC
-,TRBJ1-4,TRBV13,TRBD1,CASSGGQGTPREKLFF,TGTGCCAGCAGCGGGGGACAGGGCACTCCTAGAGAAAAACTGTTTTTT
-,TRBJ1-2,TRBV2,-,CASREDTQINYGYTF,TGTGCCAGCAGGGAGGACACCCAGATAAACTATGGCTACACCTTC
-,TRBJ2-1,TRBV19,TRBD2,CASSMKNLAGGVNEQFF,TGTGCCAGTAGTATGAAAAACCTAGCGGGAGGTGTCAATGAGCAGTTCTTC
-,TRBJ2-1,TRBV5-4,-,CASSLFSYNEQFF,TGTGCCAGCAGCTTGTTTAGCTACAATGAGCAGTTCTTC
-,TRBJ1-1,TRBV9,-,CASSVAWGPEAFF,TGTGCCAGCAGCGTAGCTTGGGGTCCTGAAGCTTTCTTT
-,TRBJ2-7,TRBV4-1,-,CASSRVTGYEQYF,TGCGCCAGCAGCCGCGTCACAGGGTACGAGCAGTACTTC
-,TRBJ2-4,TRBV27,-,CASSLVGGLAKNIQYF,TGTGCCAGCAGTTTGGTGGGGGGCCTAGCCAAAAACATTCAGTACTTC
few,TRBJ2-3,TRBV27,TRBD2,CASSLSGRPPTDTQYF,TGTGCCAGCAGCCTTAGCGGGAGGCCCCCCACAGATACGCAGTATTTT
-,TRBJ2-1,TRBV2,-,CASSVEPGSYNEQFF,TGTGCCAGCAGTGTGGAGCCGGGCTCCTACAATGAGCAGTTCTTC
-,TRBJ2-1,TRBV7-2,-,CASSTRDQSYNEQFF,TGTGCCAGCAGCACCCGGGACCAGTCCTACAATGAGCAGTTCTTC
-,TRBJ2-7,TRBV7-2,TRBD2,CASSSSGRASAQYF,TGTGCCAGCAGCTCTAGCGGGAGGGCCTCCGCGCAGTACTTC
-,TRBJ2-5,TRBV2,-,CASKQGWAIQETQYF,TGTGCCAGCAAGCAGGGGTGGGCGATCCAAGAGACCCAGTACTTC
-,TRBJ1-1,TRBV5-1,-,CASSLVNSMNTEAFF,TGCGCCAGCAGCTTGGTTAACTCTATGAACACTGAAGCTTTCTTT
-,TRBJ2-5,TRBV6-1,-,CASSEDRGPYETQYF,TGTGCCAGCAGTGAAGACCGGGGGCCTTATGAGACCCAGTACTTC
-,TRBJ2-2,TRBV27,-,CASSLYGNTGELFF,TGTGCCAGCAGTTTATACGGGAACACCGGGGAGCTGTTTTTT
-,TRBJ2-6,TRBV4-3,-,CASSQVMFGANVLTF,TGCGCCAGCAGCCAAGTAATGTTCGGGGCCAACGTCCTGACTTTC
-,TRBJ1-1,TRBV28,-,CASSLMSAEAFF,TGTGCCAGCAGTTTAATGTCAGCTGAAGCTTTCTTT
-,TRBJ1-1,TRBV19,-,CASSISSVVRLNTEAFF,TGTGCCAGTAGTATTAGTTCGGTTGTCAGGCTGAACACTGAAGCTTTCTTT
once,TRBJ2-7,TRBV6-1,-,CASSEDGPLGPGEQYF,TGTGCCAGCAGTGAGGATGGACCTCTTGGGCCTGGGGAGCAGTACTTC
-,TRBJ2-3,TRBV28,-,CASSLRDDGTDTQYF,TGTGCCAGCAGTTTACGCGATGATGGCACAGATACGCAGTATTTT
-,TRBJ2-7,TRBV15,-,CATSREAYEQYF,TGTGCCACCAGCAGAGAGGCCTACGAGCAGTACTTC
-,TRBJ2-7,TRBV7-2,-,CASNLNREIHEQYF,TGTGCCAGCAACCTAAACCGGGAGATCCACGAGCAGTACTTC
-,TRBJ1-1,TRBV10-3,TRBD1,CAIRTGRNTEAFF,TGTGCCATTAGGACAGGGCGGAACACTGAAGCTTTCTTT
-,TRBJ2-2,TRBV10-3,TRBD2,CAIRSGTSGTDGELFF,TGTGCCATCAGGTCCGGGACTAGCGGGACGGACGGGGAGCTGTTTTTT
-,TRBJ2-7,TRBV28,-,CASSGRVSSYEQYF,TGTGCCAGCAGTGGCAGGGTCAGCTCCTACGAGCAGTACTTC
-,TRBJ1-2,TRBV4-1,-,CASSQGGDHNYGYTF,TGCGCCAGCAGCCAAGGAGGGGATCATAACTATGGCTACACCTTC
-,TRBJ2-1,TRBV9,-,CASSVVGWTKNEQFF,TGTGCCAGCAGCGTAGTGGGATGGACTAAAAATGAGCAGTTCTTC
-,TRBJ1-1,TRBV19,TRBD1,CASSMTGWTEAFF,TGTGCCAGTAGTATGACAGGGTGGACTGAAGCTTTCTTT
-,TRBJ1-2,TRBV29-1,TRBD1,CSVDRQGAHNGYTF,TGCAGCGTCGATAGACAGGGGGCGCATAATGGCTACACCTTC
once,TRBJ2-2,TRBV5-6,-,CASGGAAANTGELFF,TGTGCCAGCGGCGGGGCGGCGGCGAACACCGGGGAGCTGTTTTTT
-,TRBJ2-1,TRBV13,-,CASSLRPSEQFF,TGTGCCAGCAGCTTACGACCCTCTGAGCAGTTCTTC
once,TRBJ2-1,TRBV27,-,CASMDGGQGIFF,TGTGCCAGCATGGACGGAGGTCAGGGCATTTTCTTC
-,TRBJ1-4,TRBV4-3,TRBD1,CASSQGTGVGEKLFF,TGCGCCAGCAGCCAAGGGACAGGGGTGGGAGAAAAACTGTTTTTT